Shown below are 14 T cell receptor beta chains from a single sample sequenced in a study of T cells in Graves' hyperthyroidism and ophthalmopathy. Researchers amplified the TCR beta CDR3 regions from RNA transcripts. The TCR CDR3 first-round RT-PCR relied on the HTBI primer set. TCRdb used MiXCR to reprocess the multiplex PCR reads, holding one entry per CDR3 protein. The repertoire holds hundreds of thousands of distinct CDR3 sequences, with less than 25% as singletons. The sequencing sample was made of blood. All receptors come from a woman in her 30s with Graves' ophthalmopathy.

The chain joins TRBV4-3 to TRBJ1-5; D may be TRBD1 (5 bases). Trimming took off 0 bases at V and 3 bases at J, with 9 bases between the two ends. Germline CDR1 LGHNA, CDR2 YSLEER. The CDR3 runs to 15 residues. The CDR3 protein is CASSQDEGNNQPQHF. In DNA form, the CDR3 reads TGCGCCAGCAGCCAAGATGAGGGGAACAATCAGCCCCAGCATTTT.

The chain is built from TRBV6-2 or TRBV6-3 and TRBJ1-2, with 8 bases that match TRBD1. The germline CDR1 and CDR2 sequences are MNHEY and SVGEGT. V shed 4 bases and J 7 bases; nucleotides not matched to a gene: 8. CDR3 length: 14 amino acids. The chain's CDR3 is CASSWDRSSGGYTF. CDR3 bases: TGTGCCAGCAGTTGGGACAGGTCAAGCGGTGGCTACACCTTC.

This clonotype was seen more than once but under ten times. The chain recombines TRBV12-3 or TRBV12-4 with TRBJ1-5; D unresolved. The V end lost 3 bases, the J end lost 4 bases, and 13 bases lay between the germline ends. CDR3 length: 15 residues. CDR3 residues: CASSFRGQANQPQHF. The CDR3 DNA reads TGTGCCAGCAGTTTTCGAGGCCAGGCAAATCAGCCCCAGCATTTT.

This clonotype appeared many times. V usage is TRBV20-1 and J usage is TRBJ1-5, with TRBD1 as a possible D gene (6 bases). The V and J ends lost 5 bases and 4 bases respectively, with 12 bases between them. The CDR3 spans 13 residues. Germline V CDR1 and CDR2: DFQATT, SNEGSKA (reference sequence). This CDR3 is CSAGRQENQPQHF. The CDR3 coding sequence is TGCAGTGCTGGTCGACAGGAAAATCAGCCCCAGCATTTT.

This clonotype appeared many times. The rearrangement links TRBV29-1 to TRBJ2-2; D remains ambiguous. The CDR3 is made up of 10 amino acids. CDR1 is SQVTM, CDR2 ANQGSEA, per germline. Trimming pared 2 bases from V and 6 bases from J, leaving 1 base between. CDR3 protein: CSVESGELFF. As DNA, the CDR3 is TGCAGCGTTGAATCCGGGGAGCTGTTTTTT.

This clonotype showed up many times. This chain connects TRBV2 to TRBJ2-2; D is possibly TRBD2 (5 bases). CDR3 length: 15 residues. The V end was cut by 3 bases, the J end by 4 bases, with 12 bases between. In germline, CDR1 is SNHLY, CDR2 FYNNEI. CDR3 nucleotide sequence: TGTGCCAGCAGTGAGGCTAGCAGGCGCACCGGGGAGCTGTTTTTT. Amino acids: CASSEASRRTGELFF.

The rearrangement joins TRBV15 to TRBJ2-7; 9 positions agree with TRBD1. The V gene end was trimmed by 1 base and the J gene end by 3 bases; junction bases not matched to a gene: 7. Germline loops: CDR1 LNHNV, CDR2 YYDKDF (reference sequence). This CDR3 contains 16 residues. Written as DNA, the CDR3 is TGTGCCACCAGCAGAGGTAGGGACAGGGTGTTCTACGAGCAGTACTTC. Translating gives CATSRGRDRVFYEQYF.

This clonotype came up many times. The V and J genes are TRBV10-2 and TRBJ2-2, with 8 bases lining up with TRBD2. V shed 2 bases, J shed 7 bases, and the junction held 12 bases outside the gene matches. CDR1 and CDR2 (germline): WSHSY, SAAADI. This CDR3 has 17 residues. DNA of the CDR3: TGCGCCAGCAGTGAGGTCCGGGGGGGCCGTAATGGCGGGGAGCTGTTTTTT. Protein: CASSEVRGGRNGGELFF.

About this clonotype: A read error is possible here, since a much larger clone lies one base away. The V gene is TRBV12-3 or TRBV12-4, the J gene TRBJ1-5; 8 bases are a match to TRBD1. Losses at the gene ends were 3 bases for V and 5 bases for J; bases not matched to a gene: 3. The CDR3 runs to 14 residues. The CDR3 reads CASSFTGGDQPQHF. The CDR3 region has the DNA TGTGCCAGCAGTTTCACAGGGGGGGATCAGCCCCAGCATTTT.

A few counts support this clonotype. The rearrangement links TRBV11-1 to TRBJ2-7; D gene unclear. The ends were cut back, 5 bases at V and 3 bases at J, with 20 bases in the middle. This CDR3 region has 16 residues. Looked up from germline, CDR1 is SGHAT and CDR2 is FQDESV (reference sequence). The CDR3 is CASSHTGLPVGYEQYF. The CDR3 DNA reads as TGTGCCAGCAGCCACACGGGCCTACCCGTTGGCTACGAGCAGTACTTC.

This clonotype was seen many times. The rearrangement links TRBV25-1 to TRBJ1-5; a possible D gene is TRBD1 (5 bases). The ends were cut back, 3 bases at V and 9 bases at J, with 15 bases in the middle. Germline lookup yields CDR1 MGHDK and CDR2 SYGVNS. The CDR3 has 14 amino acids. The CDR3 DNA reads as TGTGCCAGCAGTGACGGGGACGGAGCTTGGCCCCAGCATTTT. This encodes CASSDGDGAWPQHF.

In its sample, this clonotype was seen a few times. The rearrangement uses TRBV3-1 and TRBJ1-1; perhaps TRBD1 as D (5 bases). Germline V gene lookup returns CDR1 LGHDT and CDR2 YNNKEL (reference sequence). V lost 1 base and J 6 bases, leaving 9 bases between the germline ends. The CDR3 has 13 amino acids. The CDR3 protein is CASSQGGGSEAFF. The DNA of the CDR3 is TGTGCCAGCAGCCAAGGGGGGGGTTCTGAAGCTTTCTTT.

The sample holds many counts of this clonotype. The J gene is TRBJ1-2, the V gene TRBV20-1; 8 bases line up with TRBD1. CDR1 and CDR2 from the germline V gene are DFQATT and SNEGSKA (reference sequence). This CDR3 comprises 15 residues. V lost 1 base, J lost 0 bases, and 4 bases stayed unmatched. CDR3 in amino acids: CSARGRTGPNYGYTF. The CDR3 region has the DNA TGCAGTGCTAGAGGGCGGACAGGGCCTAACTATGGCTACACCTTC.

Many counts were recorded for this clonotype. The rearrangement uses TRBV6-1 and TRBJ2-2, with 9 bases identical to TRBD1. This CDR3 region has 15 residues. CDR1 and CDR2 (germline): MNHNS, SASEGT. The trim removed 8 bases at V and 3 bases at J, leaving 7 bases unmatched. CDR3 sequence (DNA): TGTGCCAGCGGACCGGGACAGGGCGACACCGGGGAGCTGTTTTTT. Protein: CASGPGQGDTGELFF.